A selection of T cell receptor beta chains follows, all from one sample in a study of T-cell memory formation after mild COVID-19. TCRdb analysed the 5' RACE reads with MiXCR anew, one entry per CDR3 protein. The top ten hold about 8.1% of the sample, which has approximately 560,000 distinct CDR3 sequences, roughly a sixth seen once. Material for sequencing was PBMCs or a T cell subset sorted from them (not recorded which). The source of these receptors is an adult woman who had mild COVID-19 (a few samples of this study predate the infection). Cell type and time point are not known. Both conserved end residues are part of each CDR3. D genes are given only for firm matches. Some rows mark clone size as missing; the rest say once, few, many or name a class of expanded clone.

d_call clone_size j_call v_call cdr3_nt cdr3_aa
TRBD2 many TRBJ2-1 TRBV5-1 TGCGCCAGCAGCTTGGGGGATAGCGGGGGGCCGTACAATGAGCAGTTCTTC CASSLGDSGGPYNEQFF
TRBD2 - TRBJ2-1 TRBV7-9 TGTGCCAGCAGCTCTGGACTAGCGATCTACAATGAGCAGTTCTTC CASSSGLAIYNEQFF
- many TRBJ2-3 TRBV20-1 TGCAGTGCCACGACAGGCGTCACAGATACGCAGTATTTT CSATTGVTDTQYF
TRBD1 - TRBJ2-5 TRBV11-3 TGTGCCAGCAGCTCAAGGGGGACAGCAAAGACCCAGTACTTC CASSSRGTAKTQYF
- many TRBJ2-1 TRBV29-1 TGCAGCGTTGCTAGCTCATCCTACAATGAGCAGTTCTTC CSVASSSYNEQFF
TRBD2 - TRBJ2-1 TRBV19 TGTGCCAGTAGTATTAAGGTCGCAGGACTAGCCTACAATGAGCAGTTCTTC CASSIKVAGLAYNEQFF
TRBD2 - TRBJ2-3 TRBV9 TGTGCCAGCAGCCAGGGAAGCGGGAGGGCCACAGATACGCAGTATTTT CASSQGSGRATDTQYF
TRBD1 - TRBJ2-1 TRBV24-1 TGTGCCACCAGTGATCCCTTGACAGGGGACAATGAGCAGTTCTTC CATSDPLTGDNEQFF
- - TRBJ2-7 TRBV3-1 TGTGCCAGCAGCCAGCAAGGGACACCTTACGAGCAGTACTTC CASSQQGTPYEQYF
- few TRBJ2-3 TRBV14 TGTGCCAGCAGCCAAGAACCCAGTTTTGCAGATACGCAGTATTTT CASSQEPSFADTQYF
- - TRBJ1-5 TRBV12-3/TRBV12-4 TGTGCCAGCAGATCCGGGCTCAGGGGCAATCAGCCCCAGCATTTT CASRSGLRGNQPQHF
- few TRBJ2-1 TRBV3-1 TGTGCCAGCAGCCAACCCGGCCGAGCGGAGTTCTTC CASSQPGRAEFF
- - TRBJ2-2 TRBV4-3 TGCGCCAGCACCTTCGGTAAAAGGAGAACCGGGGAGCTGTTTTTT CASTFGKRRTGELFF
TRBD1 few TRBJ1-2 TRBV12-3/TRBV12-4 TGTGCCAGCAGTCCCCAGGGACAGGGCGGCTATGGCTACACCTTC CASSPQGQGGYGYTF
TRBD1 - TRBJ2-7 TRBV7-2 TGTGCCAGCACCGGGACAGGGTGGGACGAGCAGTACTTC CASTGTGWDEQYF
- few TRBJ2-1 TRBV15 TGTGCCACCAGCAGAGATAGACGGGAGAACCAGTTCTTC CATSRDRRENQFF
- - TRBJ2-5 TRBV20-1 TGCAGAGCTAACCCGGGGTTAGGGGAGACCCAGTACTTC CRANPGLGETQYF
- - TRBJ2-5 TRBV10-2 TGCGCCACCAGGGACGGAGAAAGGACCCAGTACTTC CATRDGERTQYF
TRBD2 - TRBJ2-1 TRBV7-8 TGTGCCAGCAGCCCATTAGCGGGAGCCGGAGGAAATGAGCAGTTCTTC CASSPLAGAGGNEQFF
- - TRBJ2-3 TRBV2 TGTGCCAGCAGTGAATCGGTCTCAGGAGCGGATACGCAGTATTTT CASSESVSGADTQYF
TRBD1 few TRBJ2-4 TRBV7-2 TGTGCCAGCAGCTTATGGAGACAGGGCTCCATTCAGTACTTC CASSLWRQGSIQYF
- - TRBJ2-5 TRBV29-1 TGCAGCGTAAGACCACGGGAGACCCAGTACTTC CSVRPRETQYF
TRBD2 few TRBJ2-2 TRBV12-3/TRBV12-4 TGTGCCAGCAGTTGGGCGGGGGGCGCGTACACCGGGGAGCTGTTTTTT CASSWAGGAYTGELFF
TRBD1 - TRBJ2-2 TRBV10-3 TGTGCCATCAGTGAGTCCGGACAGGGGGTTACCACCGGGGAGCTGTTTTTT CAISESGQGVTTGELFF
TRBD2 - TRBJ2-7 TRBV6-2/TRBV6-3 TGTGCCAGCACCCGGACTAGCGGGGTCTACGAGCAGTACTTC CASTRTSGVYEQYF
- few TRBJ1-1 TRBV12-3/TRBV12-4 TGTGCCAGCAGATTATTCCCGGTGAACACTGAAGCTTTCTTT CASRLFPVNTEAFF
TRBD1 - TRBJ2-1 TRBV7-6 TGTGCCAGCAGCAACTACCGGGACAGGGGCTTCAATGAGCAGTTCTTC CASSNYRDRGFNEQFF
TRBD2 - TRBJ2-1 TRBV20-1 TGCAGTGCTAAGGTCTCTAGCGGGAGAAGGAATGAGCAGTTCTTC CSAKVSSGRRNEQFF
- - TRBJ2-1 TRBV12-3/TRBV12-4 TGTGCCAGCAGTTTAGACCGGGGGGCAAGGAATGAGCAGTTCTTC CASSLDRGARNEQFF
- many TRBJ1-3 TRBV10-3 TGTGCCATCAGTGAGGACGCCAGGGGAAACACCATATATTTT CAISEDARGNTIYF
- - TRBJ2-1 TRBV12-3/TRBV12-4 TGTGCCAGCAGTTTCAACCCCTCGACCGTAAATGAGCAGTTCTTC CASSFNPSTVNEQFF
- - TRBJ2-5 TRBV18 TGTGCCAGCTCACGGGAGCGGCAAGAGACCCAGTACTTC CASSRERQETQYF
- - TRBJ1-2 TRBV6-5 TGTGCCAGCAGTTCCCCCTCAGAGTCAGTGATCGGCTACACCTTC CASSSPSESVIGYTF
- - TRBJ2-1 TRBV19 TGTGCCAGTAGTTCTCCGGGACTCCCGTACAATGAGCAGTTCTTC CASSSPGLPYNEQFF
TRBD1 - TRBJ2-7 TRBV6-6 TGTGCCAGCAGTTATTCGGGACAGGGTTCCGAGCAGTACTTC CASSYSGQGSEQYF
- once TRBJ1-1 TRBV14 TGTGCCAGCAGCCAAGATGGAGACAGCCCCATGAACACTGAAGCTTTCTTT CASSQDGDSPMNTEAFF
- few TRBJ2-1 TRBV7-2 TGTGCCAGCAGCCGCCCCGTTGTTAGTATTTACAATGAGCAGTTCTTC CASSRPVVSIYNEQFF
TRBD1 - TRBJ2-7 TRBV9 TGTGCCAGCAGCGGAGACAGGGGGCAGTACTTC CASSGDRGQYF
- few TRBJ1-5 TRBV19 TGTGCCAGTATTCCGTCGCGGGAGCCCCAGCATTTT CASIPSREPQHF
TRBD2 - TRBJ2-2 TRBV20-1 TGCAGTGCTACCGCGGGGGGGTCCGGGGAGCTGTTTTTT CSATAGGSGELFF
- many TRBJ1-2 TRBV7-9 TGTGCCAGCTCCAGGGTTAACTATGGCTACACCTTC CASSRVNYGYTF
- few TRBJ2-3 TRBV9 TGTGCCAGCAGCGCCTACAGGGCTTCTCTTTCAGATACGCAGTATTTT CASSAYRASLSDTQYF
TRBD1 - TRBJ2-7 TRBV24-1 TGTGCCACCAGTGATGGGGGACAGGGGGCTGTCCCCTCCTACGAGCAGTACTTC CATSDGGQGAVPSYEQYF
TRBD2 - TRBJ2-5 TRBV3-1 TGTGCCAGCAGCCAAGAGAGAGGACTAGCGGGCGAGGAGACCCAGTACTTC CASSQERGLAGEETQYF
- few TRBJ2-6 TRBV20-1 TGCAGTGCTCCCGGGACATCTGCTGGGGCCAACGTCCTGACTTTC CSAPGTSAGANVLTF
- few TRBJ2-5 TRBV7-2 TGTGCCAGCAGCTTGAATGTAGCCCAGTACTTC CASSLNVAQYF
TRBD2 few TRBJ2-3 TRBV3-1 TGTGCCAGCAGCCAAGATAGACTAGCTAGCACAGATACGCAGTATTTT CASSQDRLASTDTQYF
TRBD1 few TRBJ1-2 TRBV10-3 TGTGCCATCTCTATGGACAGGGGACCCTATAGAGGCTACACCTTC CAISMDRGPYRGYTF
- - TRBJ2-5 TRBV5-1 TGCGCCAGCAGCTTGGTGGTGCTAAGCGAGACCCAGTACTTC CASSLVVLSETQYF
- - TRBJ2-5 TRBV7-8 TGTGCCAGCAGCTTGTTGAGATTCCAAGAGACCCAGTACTTC CASSLLRFQETQYF
- few TRBJ1-5 TRBV18 TGTGCCAGCTCACCACAGGGAACCTATAGCAATCAGCCCCAGCATTTT CASSPQGTYSNQPQHF
- few TRBJ2-7 TRBV24-1 TGTGCCACCAGCGCAGGGCCCTACGAGCAGTACTTC CATSAGPYEQYF
TRBD2 - TRBJ2-7 TRBV6-4 TGTGCCAGCAGTGGACTAGCGGGAGAGTACTTATACGAGCAGTACTTC CASSGLAGEYLYEQYF
- few TRBJ2-6 TRBV11-2 TGTGCCAGCAGCTCCCCCGGCCTCTCTGGGGCCAACGTCCTGACTTTC CASSSPGLSGANVLTF